These 20 T cell receptor beta chains originate from one sample sequenced in a study of cytomegalovirus exposure and HLA in healthy donors. PCR primers comprised 60 Vbeta and 13 Jbeta primers. Measured with immunoSEQ multiplex PCR; TCRdb has only the in-frame clones, and not every one. This sample has approximately 100,000 clones, with roughly four fifths found just once. The material sequenced was PBMCs. These receptor sequences come from a man aged 45-60 years in good health and CMV-seronegative.

The chain employs TRBV29-1 and TRBJ1-1, with a weak D call TRBD1 (6 bases). V lost 7 bases, J lost 2 bases, and 17 bases lay in between. Germline values: CDR1 SQVTM, CDR2 ANQGSEA. This CDR3 is built from 14 residues. Written as DNA, the CDR3 is TGCAGCGCTTCCCTGGGGGCCGCCAACACTGAAGCTTTCTTT. This codes for CSASLGAANTEAFF.

The gene calls are TRBV6-5 and TRBJ1-1, with D possibly being TRBD1 (5 bases). This CDR3 is 14 amino acids long. Germline CDR1 MNHEY, CDR2 SVGAGI. Trimming shortened V by 8 bases and J by 2 bases, and 15 bases separated the two germline ends. CDR3 amino acids: CASLSGTHNTEAFF. CDR3 nucleotides: TGTGCCAGCCTTTCCGGGACTCACAACACTGAAGCTTTCTTT.

V gene TRBV10-3 combines with J gene TRBJ1-4, with D uncertain. From germline, CDR1 is ENHRY and CDR2 SYGVKD. V was shortened by 3 bases and J by 0 bases, with 5 bases between the two germline ends. The CDR3 contains 14 residues. CDR3 sequence (DNA): TGTGCCATCAGTGACAGTGCAACTAATGAAAAACTGTTTTTT. This gives the protein CAISDSATNEKLFF.

The J gene is TRBJ2-2, the V gene TRBV9, with D hard to call. Trimming took off 0 bases at V and 3 bases at J, with 9 bases between the two ends. Looked up from germline, CDR1 is SGDLS and CDR2 is YYNGEE. CDR3 length equals 15 residues. CDR3 sequence reads: CASSVAGYDTGELFF. CDR3 DNA: TGTGCCAGCAGCGTAGCGGGTTACGACACCGGGGAGCTGTTTTTT.

The CDR3 bases are TGTGCCAGCAGCCCTCAGACTGGCCGGTCGGCTTTCTTT. Translation gives CASSPQTGRSAFF. The chain carries TRBV7-2 and TRBJ1-1; D unclear. The CDR3 loop spans 13 amino acids. In germline, CDR1 is SGHTA, CDR2 FQGNSA. V was clipped by 5 bases and J by 11 bases, with 18 bases between them.

The chain uses TRBV4-2 and TRBJ2-2; possibly TRBD2 for D (7 bases). This CDR3 spans 17 amino acids. Deletions cut 0 bases from V and 3 bases from J, with 14 bases between. Germline lookup yields CDR1 LGHNA and CDR2 YNFKEQ. The CDR3 loop reads CASSQESAGAYTGELFF. The CDR3 region has the DNA TGTGCCAGCAGCCAAGAGAGTGCGGGGGCCTACACCGGGGAGCTGTTTTTT.

Worth noting for this clone: Distinct nucleotide sequences in the sample also encode this CDR3. V gene TRBV7-9 combines with J gene TRBJ1-5; D unresolved. Trimming stripped 0 bases from V and 2 bases from J, with 5 bases between. Germline CDR1 SEHNR, CDR2 FQNEAQ (reference sequence). The CDR3 totals 14 residues. CDR3: CASSLAGGNQPQHF. The CDR3 DNA reads TGTGCCAGCAGCTTAGCAGGAGGCAATCAGCCCCAGCATTTT.

The chain uses TRBV28 and TRBJ1-1; a weak D match, TRBD1 (6 bases). Between the trimmed V and J ends, which lost 8 bases and 1 base, there was a span of 17 bases. Germline assignment: CDR1 MDHEN and CDR2 SYDVKM. CDR3 length: 15 amino acids. In DNA, the CDR3 is TGTGCCAGCGTTATAACAGGGTCAAGGAACACTGAAGCTTTCTTT. Protein sequence: CASVITGSRNTEAFF.

The rearrangement joins TRBV19 to TRBJ2-1; 9 bases line up with TRBD1. Germline-derived CDR1 and CDR2 are LNHDA and SQIVND (reference sequence). The ends lost 7 bases at V and 8 bases at J; junction bases unmatched: 9. The CDR3 covers 14 residues. The CDR3 DNA is TGTGCCAGTAATCCCGGGACAGGGAGGGATGAGCAGTTCTTC. Translated, it gives CASNPGTGRDEQFF.

The V gene is TRBV6-5, the J gene TRBJ1-1; 8 bases are shared with TRBD1. CDR1 and CDR2 (germline): MNHEY, SVGAGI. This CDR3 is 13 amino acids long. V lost 8 bases and J lost 5; bases outside the gene matches: 7. The CDR3 nucleotides read TGTGCCAGCTGCAGGGGGCGGGGAACTGAAGCTTTCTTT. It is translated as CASCRGRGTEAFF.

The rearrangement joins TRBV7-9 to TRBJ2-7; TRBD1 agrees at 8 bases. V shed 7 bases, J shed 6 bases, and the junction held 11 bases outside the gene matches. The CDR3 consists of 14 residues. Germline V CDR1 and CDR2: SEHNR, FQNEAQ (reference sequence). CDR3 amino acids: CASTPDRDWGEQYF. In DNA, the CDR3 is TGTGCCAGCACCCCGGACAGGGACTGGGGCGAGCAGTACTTC.

There are a few counts of this clone. This chain joins TRBV5-8 and TRBJ2-5; the match to TRBD1 covers 9 bases. J was trimmed by 11 bases and V by 4 bases; bases with no gene match: 15. The CDR3 is 15 amino acids. Looked up from germline, CDR1 is SGHTS and CDR2 is YDEGEE. The CDR3 coding sequence is TGTGCCAGCAGCCCCCGGACAGGGGTCGGAAAAGAGCAGTACTTC. It codes for CASSPRTGVGKEQYF.

V and J are TRBV11-2 and TRBJ1-3; 12 nucleotides align to TRBD1. The germline CDR1 and CDR2 sequences are SGHAT and FQNNGV. The trim removed 7 bases at V and 4 bases at J, leaving 8 bases unmatched. The CDR3 contains 16 residues. CDR3 nucleotide sequence: TGTGCCAGCACCCTGGGACAGGGGGCTAAAGGAAACACCATATATTTT. It encodes CASTLGQGAKGNTIYF. The whole variable domain, remainder taken from reference TRBV11-2 and TRBJ1-3, is EAGVAQSPRYKIIEKRQSVAFWCNPISGHATLYWYQQILGQGPKLLIQFQNNGVVDDSQLPKDRFSAERLKGVDSTLKIQPAKLEDSAVYLCASTLGQGAKGNTIYFGEGSWLTVV.

This clone has just a few counts. The chain couples TRBV6-1 to TRBJ1-6; unclear D gene. Germline V gives CDR1 MNHNS, CDR2 SASEGT. CDR3 size: 13 residues. Trimming removed 0 bases at V and 7 bases at J, with 4 bases between. The CDR3 loop reads CASSEARNSPLHF. Written as DNA, the CDR3 is TGTGCCAGCAGTGAAGCACGGAATTCACCCCTCCACTTT.

This chain joins TRBV9 and TRBJ2-5; 7 bases match TRBD1. Germline assignment: CDR1 SGDLS and CDR2 YYNGEE. With 4 bases clipped from V and 2 bases from J, the junction kept 8 bases outside the gene matches. The CDR3 runs to 15 residues. For the CDR3, the DNA is TGTGCCAGCAGCCAACAGGGGACATATCAAGAGACCCAGTACTTC. Translation: CASSQQGTYQETQYF.

The chain couples TRBV19 to TRBJ2-2, with unresolved D. Germline CDR1 and CDR2: LNHDA and SQIVND (reference sequence). Trimming cost V 3 bases and J 1 base, with 12 bases left between them. This CDR3 comprises 16 residues. The CDR3 is CASSMGNRLNTGELFF. The CDR3 bases are TGTGCCAGTAGTATGGGTAACAGATTGAACACCGGGGAGCTGTTTTTT.

Notes on this clone: Its ends do not fully match the called genes, so a read error is possible. The chain combines TRBV7-9 with TRBJ2-7, with 7 nucleotides matching TRBD1. The germline V gene has CDR1 SEHNR and CDR2 FQNEAQ (reference sequence). This CDR3 comprises 12 residues. The CDR3: CSSSRDSYEQYF. CDR3 in DNA: TGTTCCAGCAGCCGGGACAGCTACGAGCAGTACTTC.

This sequence joins TRBV9 and TRBJ2-1; perhaps TRBD1 as D (6 bases). Trimming took off 0 bases at V and 9 bases at J, with 16 bases between the two ends. There are 15 residues in the CDR3. CDR1 is SGDLS and CDR2 is YYNGEE in the germline V gene. CDR3 nucleotide sequence: TGTGCCAGCAGCGTAGGGGGGACACGGTCGGGTGAGCAGTTCTTC. Protein sequence: CASSVGGTRSGEQFF.

The V and J genes are TRBV11-3 and TRBJ2-3; the D is unclear. Trimming removed 3 bases from V and 0 bases from J, with 10 bases in between. CDR3 length: 15 amino acids. CDR1 is SGHNT and CDR2 is YENEEA in the germline V gene. CDR3: CASSLSHRSTDTQYF. The CDR3 coding sequence is TGTGCCAGCAGCTTGTCCCATCGGAGCACAGATACGCAGTATTTT.

The chain joins TRBV6-1 to TRBJ1-2; 8 nucleotides align to TRBD1. Germline assignment: CDR1 MNHNS and CDR2 SASEGT. This CDR3 region has 16 residues. With 0 bases clipped from V and 8 bases from J, the junction kept 11 bases outside the gene matches. The CDR3 DNA reads as TGTGCCAGCAGTGAAGCGCCCCGACAGGGGAGGTCGGGCTACACCTTC. It specifies CASSEAPRQGRSGYTF.